Shown below are 10 T cell receptor beta chains from a single sample sequenced in a study of blood T cell repertoires in COVID-19. The assay was immunoSEQ multiplex PCR, and TCRdb's table has in-frame clones only and misses some. The sample shows some 80,000 clones, approximately 80% of them seen only once. The sequenced material came from peripheral blood. The receptors were sampled from a man aged 80 or over with acute or convalescent COVID-19.

The CDR3 loop is CASSQDGARYGYTF. The CDR3 DNA reads as TGTGCCAGCAGCCAAGATGGGGCTCGCTATGGCTACACCTTC. The chain uses TRBV3-1 (or the pseudogene TRBV3-2) and TRBJ1-2, with D perhaps TRBD1 (5 bases). CDR3 length: 14 residues. Germline V lookup: CDR1 LGHDT, CDR2 YNNKEL (reference sequence). With 0 bases removed from V and 4 bases from J, the gap between germline ends came to 9 bases.

The chain carries TRBV3-1 (or the pseudogene TRBV3-2) and TRBJ1-6, with 12 bases that match TRBD1. The V and J ends lost 4 bases and 6 bases, in that order; junction bases with no gene match: 10. Germline CDR1 is LGHDT and CDR2 is YNNKEL (reference sequence). The CDR3 runs to 18 residues. CDR3 coding DNA: TGTGCCAGCAGCCTAAGGGGTAGGGACAGGGGGCTTAATTCACCCCTCCACTTT. This sequence encodes CASSLRGRDRGLNSPLHF.

Worth noting for this clone: The same CDR3 is also encoded by other DNA sequences in this sample. This sequence joins TRBV24-1 and TRBJ2-2; 9 bases are shared with TRBD1. Germline CDR1 KGHDR, CDR2 SFDVKD. This CDR3 has 16 residues. After removal of 3 bases from V and 4 bases from J, the junction contained 5 bases not matched to a gene. DNA for the CDR3: TGTGCCACCAGTGATCCGGGACAGGGCCGCACCGGGGAGCTGTTTTTT. Amino acids: CATSDPGQGRTGELFF.

V gene TRBV29-1 combines with J gene TRBJ1-6, with D possibly matching TRBD1 (6 bases). Germline CDR1 and CDR2: SQVTM and ANQGSEA. This CDR3 has 13 amino acids. Deletions cut 4 bases from V and 3 bases from J, with 7 bases between. CDR3 DNA: TGCAGCGTTGGGACAGACTATAATTCACCCCTCCACTTT. Protein sequence: CSVGTDYNSPLHF. Complete variable domain (other parts from reference TRBV29-1 and TRBJ1-6): SAVISQKPSRDICQRGTSLTIQCQVDSQVTMMFWYRQQPGQSLTLIATANQGSEATYESGFVIDKFPISRPNLTFSTLTVSNMSPEDSSIYLCSVGTDYNSPLHFGNGTRLTVT.

V and J are TRBV10-3 and TRBJ1-2; TRBD1 matches at 9 bases. J lost 2 bases, V lost 0 bases, and 1 base had no gene match. The CDR3 runs 15 residues. CDR1 is ENHRY, CDR2 SYGVKD, per germline. CDR3 DNA sequence: TGTGCCATCAGTGAGTCGACAGGGGGGAACTATGGCTACACCTTC. Encoded protein: CAISESTGGNYGYTF.

This chain uses TRBV29-1 with TRBJ2-1; D is possibly TRBD2 (5 bases). Germline lookup yields CDR1 SQVTM and CDR2 ANQGSEA. V was shortened by 3 bases and J by 0 bases, with 12 bases between the two germline ends. The CDR3 consists of 15 residues. In nucleotides, the CDR3 is TGCAGCGTTGACATTAGCGTCTCCTCCTACAATGAGCAGTTCTTC. It codes for CSVDISVSSYNEQFF.

The chain has TRBV5-1 and TRBJ1-1, with a possible D match to TRBD1 (5 bases). The germline V gene encodes CDR1 SGHRS and CDR2 YFSETQ. CDR3 length equals 13 residues. Trimming removed 0 bases at V and 7 bases at J, with 10 bases between. The CDR3 bases are TGCGCCAGCAGCTTGGCGGGGGAGGGTGAAGCTTTCTTT. This encodes CASSLAGEGEAFF.

This sequence joins TRBV19 and TRBJ2-7; 7 bases line up with TRBD1. The CDR3 runs 14 residues. J lost 2 bases, V lost 3 bases, and 4 bases had no gene match. CDR1 and CDR2 from the germline V gene are LNHDA and SQIVND (reference sequence). CDR3 DNA sequence: TGTGCCAGTAGTATTAAAGGGGGCCCCTACGAGCAGTACTTC. It is translated as CASSIKGGPYEQYF.

This chain joins TRBV3-1 (or the pseudogene TRBV3-2) and TRBJ2-1; no reliable D call. CDR3 size: 16 residues. V was shortened by 0 bases and J by 4 bases, with 13 bases between the two germline ends. Germline lookup yields CDR1 LGHDT and CDR2 YNNKEL (reference sequence). CDR3 amino acids: CASSQDLARLYNEQFF. The CDR3 DNA reads TGTGCCAGCAGCCAAGATCTTGCGCGTCTGTACAATGAGCAGTTCTTC.

This clone was counted once. The V and J genes are TRBV3-1 (or the pseudogene TRBV3-2) and TRBJ2-1; 11 bases are a match to TRBD2. V was pared by 1 base and J by 8 bases, with 4 bases of the junction left unmatched. This CDR3 is 15 amino acids long. CDR1 and CDR2 from the germline V gene are LGHDT and YNNKEL (reference sequence). This CDR3 is CASSQVAGGPYEQFF. Written as DNA, the CDR3 is TGTGCCAGCAGCCAAGTAGCGGGGGGGCCCTATGAGCAGTTCTTC.